Presented here are 14 T cell receptor beta chains from one specimen sequenced in a study of shared clonotypes between healthy human individuals. The assay was immunoSEQ multiplex PCR, and TCRdb's table has in-frame clones only and misses some. Here the sample spans about 2.4 million clones, roughly 93% being singletons. The sample comprised naive CD4+ T cells from PBMCs. Subset indicated: CD45RA+ positively selected. The receptor set was obtained from a young man in good health. Some clones in this sample may be carry-over from other donors' samples.

This rearrangement joins TRBV14 to TRBJ1-2; TRBD1 might be the D (5 bases). CDR1 is SGHDN and CDR2 is FVKESK in the germline V gene. Trimming shortened V by 4 bases and J by 5 bases, and 11 bases separated the two germline ends. The CDR3 length is 13 residues. Here the CDR3 reads CASSRGTAYGYTF. DNA for the CDR3: TGTGCCAGCAGCCGAGGGACCGCGTATGGCTACACCTTC.

The V gene is TRBV19, the J gene TRBJ1-5; 10 bases agree with TRBD1. V shed 4 bases and J 7 bases; nucleotides not matched to a gene: 7. The CDR3 has 15 amino acids. Germline values: CDR1 LNHDA, CDR2 SQIVND (reference sequence). This CDR3 is CASSRGTGALQPQHF. The DNA of the CDR3 is TGTGCCAGTAGTAGGGGGACAGGGGCCTTACAGCCCCAGCATTTT.

The genes are TRBV6-5 and TRBJ1-1; D perhaps matches TRBD1 (5 bases). The CDR3 has 15 residues. V lost 2 bases and J lost 4, with 14 bases in between. Germline V gene data show CDR1 as MNHEY and CDR2 as SVGAGI. The CDR3 DNA reads TGTGCCAGCAGTTACGCCCGGGGCAGAGGCACTGAAGCTTTCTTT. Its translation: CASSYARGRGTEAFF.

The chain recombines TRBV12-5 with TRBJ2-3, with 7 bases that match TRBD1. The length of the CDR3 is 15 residues. J lost 2 bases, V lost 6 bases, and 8 bases had no gene match. Germline assignment: CDR1 LGHNT and CDR2 FRNRAP. The CDR3 DNA follows: TGTGCTAGTGGCCCTTCAGGGACAGCCACAGATACGCAGTATTTT. Encoded protein: CASGPSGTATDTQYF.

This sequence joins TRBV5-6 and TRBJ2-1; 9 bases line up with TRBD1. V dropped 2 bases and J dropped 7; count of bases not matched to a gene: 13. The CDR3 is made up of 17 amino acids. Germline CDR1 and CDR2: SGHDT and YYEEEE. The CDR3: CASSLPPGTGKGNEQFF. The CDR3 DNA reads TGTGCCAGCAGCTTACCACCCGGGACAGGGAAGGGGAATGAGCAGTTCTTC.

This chain links TRBV7-2 with TRBJ2-7; unclear D gene. This CDR3 spans 14 amino acids. V was cut by 3 bases and J by 3 bases, with 12 bases left in between. The germline V gene has CDR1 SGHTA and CDR2 FQGNSA. DNA for the CDR3: TGTGCCAGCAGCTTTTCCGGACCTTTCTACGAGCAGTACTTC. This translates into CASSFSGPFYEQYF.

In the case of this clone: Other DNA sequences in the sample encode the same CDR3. The rearrangement joins TRBV27 to TRBJ1-4; unclear D gene. Germline lookup yields CDR1 MNHEY and CDR2 SMNVEV (reference sequence). The V end lost 4 bases, the J end lost 0 bases, and 9 bases lay between the germline ends. The CDR3 has 15 residues. As DNA, the CDR3 is TGTGCCAGCAGTTCTGGCAGACCAACTAATGAAAAACTGTTTTTT. This gives the protein CASSSGRPTNEKLFF.

The genes are TRBV7-2 and TRBJ2-3, with TRBD2 matching 11 bases. This CDR3 contains 18 residues. Trimming removed 5 bases from V and 6 bases from J; junction bases left unmatched: 16. CDR1 SGHTA and CDR2 FQGNSA come from the germline V gene. For the CDR3, the DNA is TGTGCCAGCAGCGGACCGGGGTTTAGCGGGAGGGCCACGGATACGCAGTATTTT. It yields the protein CASSGPGFSGRATDTQYF.

J is TRBJ1-3 and V is TRBV28, with 12 bases matching TRBD1. V shed 4 bases and J 1 base; nucleotides not matched to a gene: 11. The CDR3 has 19 residues. From germline, CDR1 is MDHEN and CDR2 SYDVKM. CDR3 sequence (DNA): TGTGCCAGCAGTTCCCGGGTTGGGGACAGGGGGCGTTCTGGAAACACCATATATTTT. Protein: CASSSRVGDRGRSGNTIYF.

V usage is TRBV21-1 and J usage is TRBJ2-5. TRBV21-1 is termed a pseudogene. The CDR3 runs 18 residues. For the CDR3, the DNA is TGTGCCAGCAGCAATGTCGAATTTCGACGTACGATCCAAGAGACCCAGTACTTC. Translating it yields CASSNVEFRRTIQETQYF.

In its sample, this clone was seen once. This sequence joins TRBV10-3 and TRBJ2-1, with a possible D match to TRBD2 (6 bases). CDR1 and CDR2 (germline): ENHRY, SYGVKD. The CDR3 loop spans 14 amino acids. V dropped 2 bases and J dropped 8 bases, with 13 bases sitting between them. The CDR3 DNA is TGTGCCATCAGTGAGCGGGAGAAACCCTATGAGCAGTTCTTC. Its protein is CAISEREKPYEQFF.

The chain is built from TRBV28 and TRBJ2-5, with a tentative D call TRBD2 (5 bases). The germline CDR1 and CDR2 sequences are MDHEN and SYDVKM. CDR3 length: 15 residues. Trimming left V 5 bases short and J 3 bases short, with 16 bases between. The CDR3 bases are TGTGCCAGCAGTCCCTCACTAGGATGGGAAGAGACCCAGTACTTC. Encoded protein: CASSPSLGWEETQYF.

V is TRBV5-1 and J is TRBJ2-1, with 13 bases that match TRBD2. V trimming: 5 bases; J trimming: 5 bases; junction bases outside the gene matches: 4. This CDR3 spans 15 amino acids. Germline V gene lookup returns CDR1 SGHRS and CDR2 YFSETQ. In DNA form, the CDR3 reads TGCGCCAGCAGGGGACTAGCGGGGAAAGACAATGAGCAGTTCTTC. Its protein product is CASRGLAGKDNEQFF.

Only one count was recorded for this clone. The J gene is TRBJ2-7, the V gene TRBV28; no clear D gene. The CDR3 contains 13 residues. V was clipped by 6 bases and J by 2 bases, with 11 bases between them. Germline V lookup: CDR1 MDHEN, CDR2 SYDVKM. CDR3 region: CASSSRRPYEQYF. The CDR3 DNA reads as TGTGCCAGCAGCTCCAGAAGACCCTACGAGCAGTACTTC. Using reference TRBV28 and TRBJ2-7 for the parts outside the CDR3, the full variable domain is DVKVTQSSRYLVKRTGEKVFLECVQDMDHENMFWYRQDPGLGLRLIYFSYDVKMKEKGDIPEGYSVSREKKERFSLILESASTNQTSMYLCASSSRRPYEQYFGPGTRLTVT.